This T cell receptor (beta chain) was documented in a study of blood T cell repertoires in COVID-19. Study-wide background: PBMCs, B-cell-depleted T cells, or T cells were the source of the cDNA or gDNA that made up the material.

Seattle enrolled patients during active infection and tracked them longitudinally. This clone was seen a handful of times. The table came from immunoSEQ multiplex PCR; TCRdb's copy has only in-frame clones and leaves some out. The repertoire holds some 72,000 clones, with approximately 84% as singletons. The CDR3 length is 15 residues. The ends lost 5 bases at V and 6 bases at J; junction bases unmatched: 7. Germline CDR1 is MDHEN and CDR2 is SYDVKM. This chain connects TRBV28 to TRBJ1-5; TRBD1 matches 10 bases. The receptor was isolated from a man aged 45 to 65 with COVID-19, enrolled during active disease. Sequencing was performed on peripheral blood. Here the CDR3 reads CASSPGGQGLQPQHF. Here the CDR3 DNA reads TGTGCCAGCAGTCCGGGGGGACAGGGGCTTCAGCCCCAGCATTTT.